These T cell receptor beta chains were read from a single sample in a study of blood T cell repertoires in COVID-19. Repertoires were generated with immunoSEQ multiplex PCR, while TCRdb's copy carries only in-frame clones and drops some. The table lists approximately 200,000 clones, 80% to 85% of them singletons. Specimen: PBMCs or T cells enriched from blood (not recorded which). Receptors were obtained from a man aged 35-49 years who had recovered from COVID-19. The CDR3 runs from the conserved cysteine through the conserved F or W. The D gene is left open where the match is weak. Clone size is stated in some rows and not others, as once, few, many or a class when expanded.

>TRBV5-1|few|TRBJ1-4|TRBD1
TGCGCCAGCAGCCCTGGAGGATCAGGGGGTAATGAAAAACTGTTTTTT
CASSPGGSGGNEKLFF
>TRBV7-9|few|TRBJ1-2|.
TGTGCCAGCAGCTACGGGACAACGGTTGGGGTGGGCTATGGCTACACCTTC
CASSYGTTVGVGYGYTF
>TRBV28|.|TRBJ1-6|.
TGTGCCAGCAGCCAGGGAAGGCTTTCTGATTCACCCCTCCACTTT
CASSQGRLSDSPLHF
>TRBV18|once|TRBJ1-1|TRBD1
TGTGCCAGCTCACCACTTCAAAGTACCACAGGGGGTATCACTGAAGCTTTCTTT
CASSPLQSTTGGITEAFF
>TRBV6-5|.|TRBJ2-3|.
TGTGCCAGCAGTCTACTAGGTCCCCCAGATACGCAGTATTTT
CASSLLGPPDTQYF
>TRBV4-2|.|TRBJ1-2|.
TGTGCCAGCAGCCAAGTTCAGGGGAAGAATGACTATGGCTACACCTTC
CASSQVQGKNDYGYTF
>TRBV2|.|TRBJ2-1|.
TGTGCCAGAGGGGACTCCCATGATAAGTTCTTC
CARGDSHDKFF
>TRBV6-5|.|TRBJ1-2|.
TGTGCCAGCGGGATCAGGGATCAAATAAACTATGGCTACACCTTC
CASGIRDQINYGYTF
>TRBV4-2|.|TRBJ2-7|TRBD1
TGTGCCAGCAGCCACACCGGGACAGGGGATTCCTACGAGCAGTACTTC
CASSHTGTGDSYEQYF
>TRBV5-1|.|TRBJ1-1|.
TGCGCCAGCAGCGCGGTAACCCAAGTGAACACTGAAGCTTTCTTT
CASSAVTQVNTEAFF
>TRBV7-8|.|TRBJ2-5|TRBD1
TGTGCCAGCAGCTGGGTGACAGGGGAAGAGACCCAGTACTTC
CASSWVTGEETQYF
>TRBV2|.|TRBJ2-1|TRBD2
TGTGCCAGCAGTACTAGCGGGGCCCCGGGTGAGCAGTTCTTC
CASSTSGAPGEQFF
>TRBV19|.|TRBJ1-1|.
TGTGCCAGTAGTATAGGGGAGGGGACTGAAGCTTTCTTT
CASSIGEGTEAFF
>TRBV6-2/TRBV6-3|once|TRBJ2-2|.
TGTGCCAGCAGCCGACAGGCCAACACCGGGGAGCTGTTTTTT
CASSRQANTGELFF
>TRBV3-1/TRBV3-2|.|TRBJ1-1|.
TGTGCCAGCAGCCAAGTCCCCTCGGGGATCACTGAAGCTTTCTTT
CASSQVPSGITEAFF
>TRBV28|few|TRBJ1-1|.
TGTGCCAGCAGCCCGGGGGGGGCCATGAACACTGAAGCTTTCTTT
CASSPGGAMNTEAFF
>TRBV7-8|few|TRBJ2-7|.
TGTGCCAGCAGCTTAGTTGGGGGGTCCTACGAGCAGTACTTC
CASSLVGGSYEQYF
>TRBV5-1|.|TRBJ1-1|.
TGCGCCAGCAGCGATCAGGGGATAAACACTGAAGCTTTCTTT
CASSDQGINTEAFF
>TRBV6-5|.|TRBJ1-3|.
TGTGCCAGCAGGGACTCATCCTCTGGAAACACCATATATTTT
CASRDSSSGNTIYF
>TRBV6-1|.|TRBJ1-6|TRBD1
TGTGCCAGCAGTGCTGCGCACCACGGGACAGCTCTTAATTCACCCCTCCACTTT
CASSAAHHGTALNSPLHF
>TRBV29-1|.|TRBJ1-1|.
TGCAGCGTTGAGACAGCTTGGAACACTGAAGCTTTCTTT
CSVETAWNTEAFF
>TRBV2|.|TRBJ2-1|TRBD2
TGTGCCAGCAGAGGTCTAGCGGGGGGGCCCAATGAGCAGTTCTTC
CASRGLAGGPNEQFF